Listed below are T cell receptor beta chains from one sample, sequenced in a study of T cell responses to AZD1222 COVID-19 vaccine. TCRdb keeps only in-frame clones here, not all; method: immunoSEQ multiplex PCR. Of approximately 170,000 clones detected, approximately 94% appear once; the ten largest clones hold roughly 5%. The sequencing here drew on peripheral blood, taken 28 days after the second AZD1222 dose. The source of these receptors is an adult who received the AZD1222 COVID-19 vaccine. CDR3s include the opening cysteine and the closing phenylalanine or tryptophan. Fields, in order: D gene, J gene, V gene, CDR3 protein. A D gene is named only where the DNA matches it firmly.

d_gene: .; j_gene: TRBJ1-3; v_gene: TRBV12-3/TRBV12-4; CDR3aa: CASSRTSGNTIYF
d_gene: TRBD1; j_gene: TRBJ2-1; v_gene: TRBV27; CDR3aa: CASSGTDYNEQFF
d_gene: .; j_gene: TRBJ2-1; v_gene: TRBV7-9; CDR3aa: CASSLRTYEQFF
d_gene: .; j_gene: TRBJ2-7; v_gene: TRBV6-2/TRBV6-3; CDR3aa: CASSHLVVPSYEQYF
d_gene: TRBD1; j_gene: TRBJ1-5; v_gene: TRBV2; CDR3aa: CASSPRQGSGQPQHF
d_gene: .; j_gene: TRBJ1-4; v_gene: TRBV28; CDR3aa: CASSPLAGGEKLFF
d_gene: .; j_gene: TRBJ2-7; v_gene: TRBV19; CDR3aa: CASSTGSSSYEQYF
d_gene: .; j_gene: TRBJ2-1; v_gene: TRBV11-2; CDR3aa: CASSLSKRTNEQFF
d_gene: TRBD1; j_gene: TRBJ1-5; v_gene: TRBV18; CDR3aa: CASSRPGGSQPQHF
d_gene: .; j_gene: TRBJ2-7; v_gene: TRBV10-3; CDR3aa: CAISETQGNYEQYF
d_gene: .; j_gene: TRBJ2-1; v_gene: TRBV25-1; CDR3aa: CASSGAGSSNEQFF
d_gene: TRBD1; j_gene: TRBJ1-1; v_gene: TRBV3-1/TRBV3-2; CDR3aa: CASSTDRGNTEAFF
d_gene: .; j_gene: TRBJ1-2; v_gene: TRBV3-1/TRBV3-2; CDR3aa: CASSRTALAYFTVGGYTF
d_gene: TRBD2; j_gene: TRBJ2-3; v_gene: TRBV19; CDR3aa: CASSIARRERTDTQYF
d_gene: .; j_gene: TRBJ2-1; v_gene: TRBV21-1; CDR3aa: CASSLIRWGHNEQFF
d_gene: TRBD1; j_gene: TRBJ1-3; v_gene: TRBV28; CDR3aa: CASSSPGQASGNTIYF